This is a list of T cell receptor beta chains from one sample in a study of TIL therapy for anti-PD-1-resistant metastatic lung cancer. Assay: immunoSEQ multiplex PCR; the TCRdb copy retains only in-frame clones and omits some. Here the sample spans around 21,000 clones, over 70% being singletons. The material was blood, obtained at baseline. Receptor source: a person between 25 and 80 years old with non-small cell lung cancer. Both conserved end residues are part of each CDR3. A D gene is named only where the DNA matches it firmly. Only part of the rows carry a size: once, few, many, or a class if the clone is expanded.

V	length	J	D	size	CDR3	DNA
TRBV14	15	TRBJ1-4	TRBD1	.	CASSLSGGMSEKLFF	TGTGCCAGCAGCCTCTCAGGGGGCATGAGTGAAAAACTGTTTTTT
TRBV3-1/TRBV3-2	12	TRBJ2-7	TRBD1	few	CASSQEDRVPYF	TGTGCCAGCAGCCAAGAGGACAGGGTTCCGTACTTC
TRBV27	14	TRBJ1-1	TRBD1	.	CASSLSPGGGEAFF	TGTGCCAGCAGTTTATCGCCAGGGGGGGGCGAGGCTTTCTTT
TRBV3-1/TRBV3-2	17	TRBJ2-7	TRBD2	.	CASSQKGTGGLAYEQYF	TGTGCCAGCAGCCAAAAGGGAACGGGAGGGCTGGCCTACGAGCAGTACTTC
TRBV2	14	TRBJ1-5	.	.	CASKVTGLIQPQHF	TGTGCCAGCAAGGTGACAGGACTCATCCAGCCCCAGCATTTT
TRBV7-9	15	TRBJ2-1	.	.	CASSQTREMNNEQFF	TGTGCCAGCAGTCAAACTAGAGAGATGAACAATGAGCAGTTCTTC
TRBV2	16	TRBJ1-5	TRBD1	.	CASSEGREGARQPQHF	TGTGCCAGCAGTGAAGGTAGGGAGGGGGCGAGGCAGCCCCAGCATTTT
TRBV18	13	TRBJ2-5	.	.	CASSPGLQETQYF	TGTGCCAGCTCACCGGGGCTACAAGAGACCCAGTACTTC
TRBV6-2/TRBV6-3	14	TRBJ2-5	TRBD2	.	CASSSGTSTETQYF	TGTGCCAGCAGTTCTGGGACTAGCACCGAGACCCAGTACTTC
TRBV2	13	TRBJ2-3	.	.	CASKGGYTDTQYF	TGTGCCAGCAAGGGCGGATACACAGATACGCAGTATTTT
TRBV12-3/TRBV12-4	13	TRBJ1-1	.	.	CASSLSQGGQAFF	TGTGCCAGCAGTTTGAGCCAGGGAGGGCAAGCTTTCTTT
TRBV9	15	TRBJ1-5	TRBD1	.	CASSVTGEGNQPQHF	TGTGCCAGCAGCGTAACAGGGGAGGGCAATCAGCCCCAGCATTTT
TRBV7-9	18	TRBJ2-1	.	.	CASSFGFSTLTSYNEQFF	TGTGCCAGCAGCTTCGGTTTTTCGACACTAACGTCCTACAATGAGCAGTTCTTC
TRBV6-5	13	TRBJ2-5	.	.	CASRTKMQGTQYF	TGTGCCAGCAGGACGAAGATGCAGGGGACCCAGTACTTC
TRBV14	14	TRBJ2-3	.	few	CASSGVGGADTQYF	TGTGCCAGCAGCGGAGTAGGTGGGGCAGATACGCAGTATTTT
TRBV19	13	TRBJ2-7	.	.	CASSMTSRGEQYF	TGTGCCAGTAGTATGACTAGCAGGGGCGAGCAGTACTTC
TRBV2	12	TRBJ1-1	TRBD1	.	CASRDRGPEAFF	TGTGCCAGCAGAGACAGGGGCCCTGAAGCTTTCTTT
TRBV7-6	14	TRBJ2-5	TRBD2	.	CASSPPSGRETQYF	TGTGCCAGCAGCCCCCCAAGCGGGAGAGAGACCCAGTACTTC
TRBV12-3/TRBV12-4	13	TRBJ1-4	TRBD1	.	CASSRTGSEKLFF	TGTGCCAGCAGTCGGACAGGGAGCGAAAAACTGTTTTTT
TRBV5-4	14	TRBJ1-1	.	.	CASSFRGGTTEAFF	TGTGCCAGCAGCTTCAGGGGCGGGACCACTGAAGCTTTCTTT
TRBV12-3/TRBV12-4	13	TRBJ2-5	.	.	CASSFLASETQYF	TGTGCCAGCAGTTTTCTAGCCTCAGAGACCCAGTACTTC
TRBV5-5	13	TRBJ1-2	.	.	CASSQTEFYGYTF	TGTGCCAGCAGTCAAACGGAGTTCTATGGCTACACCTTC
TRBV29-1	14	TRBJ1-1	.	few	CSAARQGRDTEAFF	TGCAGCGCCGCCCGTCAGGGGAGAGACACTGAAGCTTTCTTT
TRBV9	13	TRBJ2-3	.	.	CASSVGLTDTQYF	TGTGCCAGCAGCGTAGGATTGACAGATACGCAGTATTTT
TRBV5-6	15	TRBJ2-3	TRBD2	.	CASSLASGRVHTQYF	TGTGCCAGCAGCTTGGCTAGCGGGAGGGTACACACGCAGTATTTT
TRBV19	13	TRBJ2-1	.	.	CASSMSPYNEQFF	TGTGCCAGTAGTATGAGCCCCTACAATGAGCAGTTCTTC
TRBV6-6	16	TRBJ2-1	.	few	CASSPAGLSSYNEQFF	TGTGCCAGCAGCCCAGCGGGTCTGAGCTCCTACAATGAGCAGTTCTTC